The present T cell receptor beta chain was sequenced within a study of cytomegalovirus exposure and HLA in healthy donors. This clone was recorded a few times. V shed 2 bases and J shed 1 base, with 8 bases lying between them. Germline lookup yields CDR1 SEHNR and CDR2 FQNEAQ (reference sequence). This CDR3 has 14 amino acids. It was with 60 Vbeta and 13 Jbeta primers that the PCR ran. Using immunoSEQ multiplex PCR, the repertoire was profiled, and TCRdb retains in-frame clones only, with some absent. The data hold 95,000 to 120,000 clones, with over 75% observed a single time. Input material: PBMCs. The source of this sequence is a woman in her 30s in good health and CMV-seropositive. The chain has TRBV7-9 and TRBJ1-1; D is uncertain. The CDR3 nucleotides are TGTGCCAGCAGCTTACACGGAGGGAACACTGAAGCTTTCTTT. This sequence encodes CASSLHGGNTEAFF.